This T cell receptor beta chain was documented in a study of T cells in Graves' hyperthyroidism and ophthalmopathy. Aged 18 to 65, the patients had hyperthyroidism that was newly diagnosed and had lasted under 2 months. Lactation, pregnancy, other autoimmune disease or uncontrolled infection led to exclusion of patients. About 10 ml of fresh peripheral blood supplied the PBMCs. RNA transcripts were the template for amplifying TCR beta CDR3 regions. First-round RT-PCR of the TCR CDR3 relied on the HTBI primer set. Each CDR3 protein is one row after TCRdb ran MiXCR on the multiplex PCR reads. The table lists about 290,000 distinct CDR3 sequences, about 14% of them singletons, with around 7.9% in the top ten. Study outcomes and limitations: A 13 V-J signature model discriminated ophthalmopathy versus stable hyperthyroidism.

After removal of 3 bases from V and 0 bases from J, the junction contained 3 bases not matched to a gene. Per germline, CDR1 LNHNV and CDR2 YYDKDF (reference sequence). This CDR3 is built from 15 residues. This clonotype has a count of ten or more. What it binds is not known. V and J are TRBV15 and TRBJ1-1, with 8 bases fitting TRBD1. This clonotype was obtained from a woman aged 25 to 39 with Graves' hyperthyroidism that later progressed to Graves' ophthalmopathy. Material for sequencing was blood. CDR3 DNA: TGTGCCACCAGCAGTCCAGGGGGCCTGAACACTGAAGCTTTCTTT. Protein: CATSSPGGLNTEAFF.